The T cell receptor (beta chain) described here comes from a study of T cell clonotyping in hematopoietic cell transplantation. Study-level findings and limits: CD4 and CD8 repertoire contributions could not be separated without sorting. Recipient TCR diversity dropped after transplant; expanded clonotypes rose from day 30 to 180.

Sequencing was performed with immunoSEQ multiplex PCR; in TCRdb, only in-frame clones are kept and a portion is missing. The top ten hold 0.75% to 1% of the sample, which has some 40,000 clones, 95% seen once. On this clone: Its antigen is currently unknown.

Sequences were obtained from peripheral blood mononuclear cells. The receptor comes from a man aged 25-45 years in good health. Some clones in this sample may be carry-over from other donors' samples.

This CDR3 reads CASSEGWASTNEKLFF. The CDR3 DNA reads as TGTGCCAGCAGTGAGGGGTGGGCGTCAACTAATGAAAAACTGTTTTTT. The V call is TRBV25-1, the J call TRBJ1-4; D is undetermined. Germline loops: CDR1 MGHDK, CDR2 SYGVNS. The CDR3 sequence is 16 residues long. The germline V and J ends were trimmed by 3 bases and 0 bases, with 11 bases remaining between them.